One and the same sample provided the 18 T cell receptor beta chains below, sequenced in a study of CD8 T cells in Susac syndrome. An input of about 0.5 to 1 ug of RNA was subjected to reverse transcription using random hexamers. TCRdb processed the immunoSEQ multiplex PCR reads anew with MiXCR; each CDR3 protein has one entry. In the table there are about 190,000 distinct CDR3 sequences, approximately 95% of which are singletons. Sequencing was done on a sample of CD8+ T cells from PBMCs. These receptors originate from a human donor with Susac syndrome.

This sequence joins TRBV3-1 and TRBJ1-4, with 10 nucleotides matching TRBD1. This CDR3 is built from 17 residues. Trimming cost V 3 bases and J 7 bases; bases outside gene matches: 11. Germline V gene data show CDR1 as LGHDT and CDR2 as YNNKEL (reference sequence). This CDR3 is CASSHYPGQGIGEKLFF. CDR3 nucleotides: TGTGCCAGCAGCCATTACCCGGGACAGGGGATCGGTGAAAAACTGTTTTTT. Variable domain in full (rest from reference TRBV3-1 and TRBJ1-4): DTAVSQTPKYLVTQMGNDKSIKCEQNLGHDTMYWYKQDSKKFLKIMFSYNNKELIINETVPNRFSPKSPDKAHLNLHINSLELGDSAVYFCASSHYPGQGIGEKLFFGSGTQLSVL.

This clonotype was detected once. V gene TRBV6-2 or TRBV6-3 combines with J gene TRBJ2-7; D not resolved. The CDR3 loop spans 11 amino acids. CDR1 is MNHEY, CDR2 SVGEGT, per germline. The V end was cut by 8 bases, the J end by 2 bases, with 7 bases between. The CDR3 nucleotides are TGTGCCAGCTGGGGTGCCTACGAGCAGTACTTC. This translates into CASWGAYEQYF.

This clonotype has a single count. The rearrangement links TRBV6-1 to TRBJ1-2; D possibly corresponds to TRBD1 (5 bases). The germline V and J ends were trimmed by 7 bases and 4 bases, with 13 bases remaining between them. Germline V gene sequence: CDR1 MNHNS, CDR2 SASEGT. The CDR3 covers 13 residues. The CDR3 DNA follows: TGTGCCAGCACCCAGGGAATACTCTATGGCTACACCTTC. Protein product: CASTQGILYGYTF.

The chain links TRBV10-2 to TRBJ2-7; 14 nucleotides match TRBD2. With 6 bases clipped from V and 6 bases from J, the junction kept 7 bases outside the gene matches. The CDR3 sequence is 15 residues long. Germline CDR1 and CDR2: WSHSY and SAAADI. CDR3: CASRKGLAGVFEQYF. CDR3 sequence (DNA): TGCGCCAGCAGAAAGGGACTAGCGGGAGTGTTCGAGCAGTACTTC.

V is TRBV3-1 and J is TRBJ1-1; D ambiguous. The V gene lost 0 bases and the J gene lost 6 bases, with 8 bases spanning the gap. The germline CDR1 and CDR2 sequences are LGHDT and YNNKEL (reference sequence). The CDR3 contains 13 residues. The CDR3 region has the DNA TGTGCCAGCAGCCAAGAATTAGGCCCTGAAGCTTTCTTT. This codes for CASSQELGPEAFF.

The V call is TRBV2, the J call TRBJ1-2; a possible D gene is TRBD1 (5 bases). Looked up from germline, CDR1 is SNHLY and CDR2 is FYNNEI. Trimming pared 6 bases from V and 6 bases from J, leaving 14 bases between. This CDR3 spans 13 amino acids. The CDR3 coding sequence is TGTGCCAGCAGCGAATCAGGGATGCATGGCTACACCTTC. This gives the protein CASSESGMHGYTF.

This clonotype was seen only a few times. This sequence joins TRBV5-4 and TRBJ2-7; the D is unclear. V dropped 0 bases and J dropped 6 bases, with 10 bases sitting between them. This CDR3 has 13 amino acids. Germline CDR1 and CDR2: SGHNT and YYREEE (reference sequence). In nucleotides, the CDR3 is TGTGCCAGCAGCTTGGGGTCCCTAGGCGAGCAGTACTTC. As protein: CASSLGSLGEQYF. Based on the CDR3 plus reference TRBV5-4 and TRBJ2-7, the full variable domain is ETGVTQSPTHLIKTRGQQVTLRCSSQSGHNTVSWYQQALGQGPQFIFQYYREEENGRGNFPPRFSGLQFPNYSSELNVNALELDDSALYLCASSLGSLGEQYFGPGTRLTVT.

The rearrangement links TRBV3-1 to TRBJ1-1; D gene uncertain. This CDR3 has 15 amino acids. The ends were cut back, 2 bases at V and 2 bases at J, with 12 bases in the middle. Germline V lookup: CDR1 LGHDT, CDR2 YNNKEL (reference sequence). The CDR3 is CASSQWVQPNTEAFF. CDR3 nucleotide sequence: TGTGCCAGCAGCCAATGGGTCCAGCCTAACACTGAAGCTTTCTTT.

The CDR3 is CASSQDRGQEYTGELFF. Here the CDR3 DNA reads TGTGCCAGCAGCCAAGATCGCGGACAGGAGTACACCGGGGAGCTGTTTTTT. The rearrangement links TRBV4-2 to TRBJ2-2; the match to TRBD1 covers 7 bases. This CDR3 has 17 amino acids. Germline CDR1 and CDR2: LGHNA and YNFKEQ. With V trimmed by 0 bases and J by 3 bases, 7 bases remained unmatched.

V is TRBV5-1 and J is TRBJ2-1; 9 bases are shared with TRBD2. The CDR3 extends over 16 amino acids. J lost 1 base, V lost 4 bases, and 6 bases had no gene match. The germline gives CDR1 SGHRS, CDR2 YFSETQ. This chain's CDR3 is CASSQRGAQSYNEQFF. In DNA, the CDR3 is TGCGCCAGCAGCCAGCGGGGGGCACAGTCCTACAATGAGCAGTTCTTC.

V gene TRBV19 combines with J gene TRBJ2-7; no definite D call. Germline lookup yields CDR1 LNHDA and CDR2 SQIVND (reference sequence). Trimming removed 6 bases from V and 2 bases from J, with 8 bases in between. The CDR3 extends over 12 amino acids. CDR3 loop: CASRGPTYEQYF. CDR3 sequence (DNA): TGTGCCAGTAGAGGGCCGACCTACGAGCAGTACTTC.

The chain's CDR3 is CSAPTNSPKSYNEQFF. CDR3 bases: TGCAGTGCCCCGACCAATAGTCCGAAATCCTACAATGAGCAGTTCTTC. This rearrangement joins TRBV20-1 to TRBJ2-1; D gene unclear. In germline, CDR1 is DFQATT, CDR2 SNEGSKA (reference sequence). V lost 6 bases, J lost 1 base, and 19 bases lay in between. The CDR3 is made up of 16 amino acids.

The rearrangement uses TRBV12-3 or TRBV12-4 and TRBJ1-1, with D possibly TRBD1 on 6 matching bases. The CDR3 consists of 14 residues. The V and J ends lost 7 bases and 4 bases respectively, with 16 bases between them. CDR3 sequence (DNA): TGTGCCAGCAACCCACAGGGAGGTATCACTGAAGCTTTCTTT. Its translation is CASNPQGGITEAFF.

V gene TRBV19 combines with J gene TRBJ2-7; D is unresolved. With 5 bases removed from V and 0 bases from J, the gap between germline ends came to 17 bases. Germline CDR1 is LNHDA and CDR2 is SQIVND (reference sequence). CDR3 length equals 16 residues. The CDR3 nucleotides are TGTGCCAGTAGTCGACCGAGCGCGAGAAGCTCCTACGAGCAGTACTTC. Translation gives CASSRPSARSSYEQYF.

The chain couples TRBV20-1 to TRBJ1-1; unclear D gene. Germline CDR1 and CDR2: DFQATT and SNEGSKA (reference sequence). CDR3 size: 8 residues. CDR3 DNA: TGCCTAGCACATGAAGCTTTCTTT. Translating gives CLAHEAFF.

This chain uses TRBV20-1 with TRBJ2-7, with 9 bases that match TRBD1. The CDR3 loop spans 13 amino acids. CDR1 is DFQATT and CDR2 is SNEGSKA in the germline V gene (reference sequence). V lost 4 bases, J lost 4 bases, and 5 bases stayed unmatched. The CDR3 sequence is CSATGQGLYEQYF. CDR3 nucleotides: TGCAGTGCTACGGGACAGGGCTTGTACGAGCAGTACTTC.

This clonotype was seen a handful of times. CDR3 sequence (DNA): TGTGCCAGCAGCTTGTTGGGAGGGAGTACAGATACGCAGTATTTT. As protein: CASSLLGGSTDTQYF. The chain employs TRBV5-6 and TRBJ2-3; TRBD2 matches at 7 bases. Germline CDR1 reads SGHDT; CDR2 reads YYEEEE. There are 15 residues in the CDR3. The V gene end was trimmed by 1 base and the J gene end by 3 bases; junction bases not matched to a gene: 5. The complete variable domain, with remaining parts taken from reference TRBV5-6 and TRBJ2-3, reads DAGVTQSPTHLIKTRGQQVTLRCSPKSGHDTVSWYQQALGQGPQFIFQYYEEEERQRGNFPDRFSGHQFPNYSSELNVNALLLGDSALYLCASSLLGGSTDTQYFGPGTRLTVL.

V and J are TRBV9 and TRBJ2-1; D gene ambiguous. The CDR3 spans 12 residues. From germline, CDR1 is SGDLS and CDR2 YYNGEE. The germline V and J ends were trimmed by 2 bases and 8 bases, with 8 bases remaining between them. The CDR3 DNA reads as TGTGCCAGCAGCGTGAACCACCATGAGCAGTTCTTC. Encoded protein: CASSVNHHEQFF.